This entry lists 27 T cell receptor beta chains sequenced from one sample in a study of cytomegalovirus exposure and HLA in healthy donors. Libraries were prepared by immunoSEQ multiplex PCR; TCRdb keeps only in-frame clonotypes and omits some of them. The repertoire consists of around 300,000 clones, with approximately 86% occurring once and the leading ten covering 0.9% to 1.1%. Sequencing used PBMCs. The receptors shown here come from a woman under 30 in good health and CMV-seronegative.

This clone was counted between two and nine times. This chain connects TRBV27 to TRBJ1-1; D gene uncertain. Germline values: CDR1 MNHEY, CDR2 SMNVEV (reference sequence). V was shortened by 4 bases and J by 12 bases, with 18 bases between the two germline ends. The CDR3 runs to 13 residues. The CDR3 loop is CASSSPPSARPFF. CDR3 in DNA: TGTGCCAGCAGTTCCCCACCGAGCGCGAGGCCTTTCTTT.

The CDR3 spells CSVEAGRAAFF. DNA for the CDR3: TGCAGCGTTGAAGCGGGCAGGGCAGCTTTCTTT. The gene calls are TRBV29-1 and TRBJ1-1; possible D gene TRBD1, 5 bases. The CDR3 length is 11 residues. The germline V and J ends were trimmed by 1 base and 10 bases, with 10 bases remaining between them. Per the germline V gene, CDR1 is SQVTM and CDR2 is ANQGSEA.

V is TRBV5-1 and J is TRBJ2-3; 10 bases line up with TRBD2. The CDR3 is made up of 16 amino acids. The ends lost 4 bases at V and 0 bases at J; junction bases unmatched: 5. Germline loops: CDR1 SGHRS, CDR2 YFSETQ. The CDR3 coding sequence is TGCGCCAGCAGCCCTAATAGCGGGAGGAGCACAGATACGCAGTATTTT. It specifies CASSPNSGRSTDTQYF.

The chain recombines TRBV2 with TRBJ2-3; the match to TRBD2 covers 9 bases. The V gene end was trimmed by 4 bases and the J gene end by 2 bases; junction bases not matched to a gene: 4. The germline gives CDR1 SNHLY, CDR2 FYNNEI. CDR3 size: 15 residues. Here the CDR3 DNA reads TGTGCCAGCAGTGGTAGCGGGAGAATCACAGATACGCAGTATTTT. Its translation: CASSGSGRITDTQYF.

The V call is TRBV6-5, the J call TRBJ1-4; maybe TRBD1 (6 bases). V was pared by 6 bases and J by 3 bases, with 14 bases between. Germline V gene data show CDR1 as MNHEY and CDR2 as SVGAGI. The CDR3 contains 15 residues. DNA for the CDR3: TGTGCCAGCAGACTTGGGCCAGGGGCTAATGAAAAACTGTTTTTT. It encodes CASRLGPGANEKLFF.

The V and J genes are TRBV7-2 and TRBJ2-7, with TRBD1 matching over 9 bases. This CDR3 contains 15 residues. Unmatched junction bases numbered 7, after V lost 7 bases and J lost 0 bases. Germline CDR1 and CDR2: SGHTA and FQGNSA. The CDR3 DNA reads TGTGCCAGCAACTCTCCGGGACAGGGCTCCTACGAGCAGTACTTC. It codes for CASNSPGQGSYEQYF. Full variable domain (missing parts from reference TRBV7-2 and TRBJ2-7): GAGVSQSPSNKVTEKGKDVELRCDPISGHTALYWYRQSLGQGLEFLIYFQGNSAPDKSGLPSDRFSAERTGGSVSTLTIQRTQQEDSAVYLCASNSPGQGSYEQYFGPGTRLTVT.

The chain employs TRBV5-1 and TRBJ1-6; 8 bases are shared with TRBD1. The CDR3 contains 16 residues. Trimming took 0 bases from V and 3 from J; bases not matched to a gene: 2. CDR1 and CDR2 from the germline V gene are SGHRS and YFSETQ. CDR3 region: CASSLAGGVYNSPLHF. CDR3 bases: TGCGCCAGCAGCTTGGCAGGGGGCGTCTATAATTCACCCCTCCACTTT.

V and J are TRBV2 and TRBJ1-1; 9 bases map to TRBD1. The CDR3 runs to 16 residues. After removal of 8 bases from V and 0 bases from J, the junction contained 10 bases not matched to a gene. Germline CDR1 SNHLY, CDR2 FYNNEI. CDR3 in amino acids: CASQTGTGFMNTEAFF. The CDR3 nucleotides are TGTGCCAGCCAGACCGGGACAGGGTTTATGAACACTGAAGCTTTCTTT.

The chain is built from TRBV27 and TRBJ1-5, with D perhaps TRBD1 (5 bases). This CDR3 region has 14 residues. The germline V gene has CDR1 MNHEY and CDR2 SMNVEV (reference sequence). The ends were cut back, 5 bases at V and 6 bases at J, with 14 bases in the middle. The chain's CDR3 is CASSPDPGFQPQHF. The CDR3 DNA is TGTGCCAGCAGTCCAGACCCAGGGTTTCAGCCCCAGCATTTT.

The chain couples TRBV30 to TRBJ2-7; 7 nucleotides align to TRBD1. Germline values: CDR1 GTSNPN, CDR2 SVGIG (reference sequence). V shed 5 bases, J shed 5 bases, and the junction held 6 bases outside the gene matches. The CDR3 totals 12 residues. The CDR3 DNA is TGTGCCTGGGACCGAACAGGGGACGAGCAGTACTTC. Its protein product is CAWDRTGDEQYF.

J is TRBJ1-1 and V is TRBV7-2; possibly TRBD1 for D (5 bases). Germline-derived CDR1 and CDR2 are SGHTA and FQGNSA. V was trimmed by 5 bases and J by 5 bases, leaving 15 bases between them. The CDR3 consists of 14 residues. The CDR3 bases are TGTGCCAGCAGCCCCATCGGGGGAGGTACTGAAGCTTTCTTT. This gives the protein CASSPIGGGTEAFF.

This rearrangement joins TRBV4-2 to TRBJ2-1; 12 bases line up with TRBD2. This CDR3 contains 19 residues. Germline V lookup: CDR1 LGHNA, CDR2 YNFKEQ. The ends lost 4 bases at V and 0 bases at J; junction bases unmatched: 10. In DNA, the CDR3 is TGTGCCAGCAGCCCTCGGCAGGGACTAGCGGGCGACTCCTACAATGAGCAGTTCTTC. Its protein is CASSPRQGLAGDSYNEQFF.

The chain combines TRBV2 with TRBJ2-7; TRBD2 is a possible D gene (6 bases). CDR3 length: 15 residues. Germline CDR1 SNHLY, CDR2 FYNNEI. Trimming cost V 3 bases and J 2 bases, with 14 bases left between them. CDR3 residues: CASSDGLGRTYEQYF. CDR3 sequence (DNA): TGTGCCAGCAGTGATGGGTTGGGGAGGACCTACGAGCAGTACTTC. Combining the CDR3 with reference TRBV2 and TRBJ2-7 gives the whole variable domain EPEVTQTPSHQVTQMGQEVILRCVPISNHLYFYWYRQILGQKVEFLVSFYNNEISEKSEIFDDQFSVERPDGSNFTLKIRSTKLEDSAMYFCASSDGLGRTYEQYFGPGTRLTVT.

V usage is TRBV29-1 and J usage is TRBJ2-1, with D hard to call. The CDR3 length is 11 residues. Germline-derived CDR1 and CDR2 are SQVTM and ANQGSEA. V was cut by 6 bases and J by 10 bases, with 13 bases left in between. For the CDR3, the DNA is TGCAGCGTGCCCGTCCCAGGCGAGCAGTTCTTC. Translation gives CSVPVPGEQFF.

This chain uses TRBV10-3 with TRBJ1-5, with 7 bases identical to TRBD1. The ends lost 4 bases at V and 1 base at J; junction bases unmatched: 4. Germline assignment: CDR1 ENHRY and CDR2 SYGVKD. This CDR3 spans 15 amino acids. The DNA for the CDR3 is TGTGCCATCAGTGTCACGGACAGGAGCAATCAGCCCCAGCATTTT. Amino acid sequence: CAISVTDRSNQPQHF.

The table lists this clone with many counts. The chain is built from TRBV7-9 and TRBJ1-1; TRBD1 aligns across 7 bases. The CDR3 extends over 13 amino acids. J was trimmed by 6 bases and V by 8 bases; bases with no gene match: 9. From germline, CDR1 is SEHNR and CDR2 FQNEAQ (reference sequence). CDR3 sequence reads: CASSGTVGSEAFF. In DNA form, the CDR3 reads TGTGCCAGCTCCGGGACAGTCGGATCTGAAGCTTTCTTT.

This clone was observed a handful of times. The rearrangement links TRBV4-3 to TRBJ1-2; D may be TRBD1 (5 bases). Germline CDR1 reads LGHNA; CDR2 reads YSLEER. The CDR3 runs 15 residues. Trimming cost V 0 bases and J 2 bases, with 10 bases left between them. The CDR3 DNA is TGCGCCAGCAGCCAAGATCAGCCAGGGAACTATGGCTACACCTTC. As protein: CASSQDQPGNYGYTF.

V gene TRBV7-2 combines with J gene TRBJ2-2; TRBD2 matches at 9 bases. After removal of 3 bases from V and 4 bases from J, the junction contained 3 bases not matched to a gene. Germline V gene lookup returns CDR1 SGHTA and CDR2 FQGNSA. The CDR3 runs to 15 residues. CDR3 sequence reads: CASSFVTSGTGELFF. CDR3 DNA: TGTGCCAGCAGCTTCGTGACTAGCGGCACCGGGGAGCTGTTTTTT.

V is TRBV6-1 and J is TRBJ2-7; tentatively, D is TRBD1 (6 bases). The CDR3 spans 16 residues. Germline V lookup: CDR1 MNHNS, CDR2 SASEGT. Trimming removed 3 bases at V and 4 bases at J, with 19 bases between. CDR3 DNA sequence: TGTGCCAGCAGTGAGGTGACAGGCCCATTAGGATACGAGCAGTACTTC. The encoded protein is CASSEVTGPLGYEQYF.

V gene TRBV27 combines with J gene TRBJ2-7; 10 bases are shared with TRBD1. The junction had 7 bases not matched to a gene; V was cut back by 7 bases and J by 4 bases. Germline CDR1 reads MNHEY; CDR2 reads SMNVEV (reference sequence). CDR3 length: 14 residues. CDR3 protein: CASNRQGAGYEQYF. For the CDR3, the DNA is TGTGCCAGCAACCGACAGGGGGCCGGTTACGAGCAGTACTTC.

This chain uses TRBV10-3 with TRBJ2-7, with 8 bases lining up with TRBD2. Germline trimming cut 7 bases from V and 0 bases from J; bases unmatched to any gene: 8. The CDR3 loop spans 15 amino acids. Germline assignment: CDR1 ENHRY and CDR2 SYGVKD. The CDR3 protein is CAINDERGSSYEQYF. Here the CDR3 DNA reads TGTGCCATCAATGATGAGCGGGGGAGCTCCTACGAGCAGTACTTC.

The rearrangement uses TRBV5-1 and TRBJ1-2; a weak D match, TRBD1 (6 bases). The CDR3 loop spans 17 amino acids. Germline assignment: CDR1 SGHRS and CDR2 YFSETQ. V was cut by 4 bases and J by 4 bases, with 23 bases left in between. The CDR3: CASSPSTTGSRVYGYTF. In DNA form, the CDR3 reads TGCGCCAGCAGCCCTTCAACGACAGGTTCTAGGGTCTATGGCTACACCTTC.

The V call is TRBV10-2, the J call TRBJ2-7; 10 nucleotides align to TRBD2. V lost 8 bases, J lost 3 bases, and 7 bases stayed unmatched. Germline V gene data show CDR1 as WSHSY and CDR2 as SAAADI. The CDR3 length is 14 residues. This chain's CDR3 is CASRGASGSYEQYF. The CDR3 nucleotides are TGCGCCAGCCGGGGGGCTAGCGGGAGCTACGAGCAGTACTTC.

This clone was seen a single time. V is TRBV7-8 and J is TRBJ2-1; 12 bases align to TRBD1. The trim removed 1 base at V and 8 bases at J, leaving 6 bases unmatched. CDR3 length: 16 amino acids. CDR1 is SGHVS, CDR2 FQNEAQ, per germline. CDR3 region: CASSLVGTGGIDEQFF. The CDR3 DNA follows: TGTGCCAGCAGCTTAGTCGGGACAGGGGGCATCGATGAGCAGTTCTTC.

The gene calls are TRBV6-4 and TRBJ1-2; D not certain. V was clipped by 0 bases and J by 8 bases, with 10 bases between them. This CDR3 comprises 13 residues. Germline CDR1 reads MRHNA; CDR2 reads SNTAGT. The CDR3 spells CASSDSTEAGYTF. The CDR3 nucleotides are TGTGCCAGCAGTGACTCGACCGAGGCCGGCTACACCTTC.

This chain links TRBV10-2 with TRBJ1-4, with a weak D call TRBD1 (5 bases). Per the germline V gene, CDR1 is WSHSY and CDR2 is SAAADI. The ends were cut back, 8 bases at V and 3 bases at J, with 7 bases in the middle. This CDR3 has 12 residues. The CDR3 here is CASGGANEKLFF. The CDR3 nucleotides read TGCGCCAGCGGGGGGGCTAATGAAAAACTGTTTTTT.

The genes are TRBV5-6 and TRBJ1-5; D ambiguous. Trimming took 3 bases from V and 3 from J, leaving 13 bases between them. The CDR3 loop spans 15 amino acids. CDR1 and CDR2 from the germline V gene are SGHDT and YYEEEE. CDR3 DNA: TGTGCCAGCAGCTCCATAGGGAGTGCCAATCAGCCCCAGCATTTT. Translation: CASSSIGSANQPQHF.